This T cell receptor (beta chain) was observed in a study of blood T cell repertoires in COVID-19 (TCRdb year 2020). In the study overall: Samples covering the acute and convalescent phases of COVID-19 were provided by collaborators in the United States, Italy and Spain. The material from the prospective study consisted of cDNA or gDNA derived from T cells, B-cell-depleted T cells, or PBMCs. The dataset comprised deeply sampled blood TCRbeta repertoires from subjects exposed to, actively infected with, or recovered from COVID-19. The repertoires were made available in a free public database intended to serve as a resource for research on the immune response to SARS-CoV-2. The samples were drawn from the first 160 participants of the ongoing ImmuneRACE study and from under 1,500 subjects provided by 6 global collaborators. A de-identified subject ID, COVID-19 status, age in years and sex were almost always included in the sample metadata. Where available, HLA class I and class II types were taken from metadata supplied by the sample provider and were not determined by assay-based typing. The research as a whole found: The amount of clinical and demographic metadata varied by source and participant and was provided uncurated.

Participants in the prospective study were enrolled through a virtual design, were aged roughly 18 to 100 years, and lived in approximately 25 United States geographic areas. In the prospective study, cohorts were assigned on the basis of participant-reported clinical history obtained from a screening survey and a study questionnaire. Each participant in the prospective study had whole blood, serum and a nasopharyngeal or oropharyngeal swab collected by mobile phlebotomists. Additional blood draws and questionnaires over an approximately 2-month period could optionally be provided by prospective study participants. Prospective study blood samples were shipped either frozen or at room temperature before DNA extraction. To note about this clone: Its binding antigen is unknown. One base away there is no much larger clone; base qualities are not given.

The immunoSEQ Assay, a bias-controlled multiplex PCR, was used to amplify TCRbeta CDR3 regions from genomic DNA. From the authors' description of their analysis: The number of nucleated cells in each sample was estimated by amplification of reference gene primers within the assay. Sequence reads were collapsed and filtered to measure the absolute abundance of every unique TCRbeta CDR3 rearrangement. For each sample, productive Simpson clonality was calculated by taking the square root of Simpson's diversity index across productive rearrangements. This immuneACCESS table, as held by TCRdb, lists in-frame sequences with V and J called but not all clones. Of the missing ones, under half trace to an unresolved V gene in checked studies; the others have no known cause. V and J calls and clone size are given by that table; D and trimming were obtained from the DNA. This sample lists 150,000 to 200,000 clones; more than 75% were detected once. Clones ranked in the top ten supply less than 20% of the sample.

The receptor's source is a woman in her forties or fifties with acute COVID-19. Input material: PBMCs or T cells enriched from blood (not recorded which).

The DNA sequence follows: TGTGCCAGCAGTGAACGGACAGACCCGGCGGAGACCCAGTACTTC. Its coded protein is CASSERTDPAETQYF. This sequence uses TRBV2 and TRBJ2-5; the D gene is possibly TRBD1, with 6 bases matching. CDR1 and CDR2 (SNHLY, FYNNEI) derive from the germline V gene. The cysteine opens and the phenylalanine closes a CDR3 of 15 amino acids. Just CDR3 DNA is preserved here, 45 bases in frame from base 1. Between the V and J ends, shortened by 2 bases and 5 bases respectively, the junction contains 15 bases.